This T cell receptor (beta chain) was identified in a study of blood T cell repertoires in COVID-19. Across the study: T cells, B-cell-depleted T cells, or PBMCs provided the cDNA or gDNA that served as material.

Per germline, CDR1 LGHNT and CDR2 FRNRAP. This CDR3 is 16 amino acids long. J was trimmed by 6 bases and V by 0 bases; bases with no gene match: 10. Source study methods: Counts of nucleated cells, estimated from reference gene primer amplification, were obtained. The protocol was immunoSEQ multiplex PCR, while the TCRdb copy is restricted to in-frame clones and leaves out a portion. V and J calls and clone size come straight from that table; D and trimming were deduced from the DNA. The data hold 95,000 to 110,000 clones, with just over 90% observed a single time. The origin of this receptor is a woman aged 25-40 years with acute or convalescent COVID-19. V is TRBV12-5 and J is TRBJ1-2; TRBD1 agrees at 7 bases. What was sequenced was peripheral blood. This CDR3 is CASGLVLHGRGNGYTF. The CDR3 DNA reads TGTGCTAGTGGTTTGGTACTCCATGGCAGGGGGAATGGCTACACCTTC.